This T cell receptor beta chain was found in a study of OX40 agonist ivuxolimab in advanced cancers. Background on the study: Ivuxolimab, an antibody that agonizes OX40 (CD134), was administered to the patients. Patients in the trial were receiving intravenous ivuxolimab every 2 weeks, at doses of 0.01 to 10 mg/kg. Hepatocellular carcinoma, melanoma, renal cell or head and neck cancer occurred in dose-escalation patients.

This clone has more than one count but fewer than ten. No antigen is known for it. Other DNA sequences in the sample encode the same CDR3. Study conclusions and caveats: Mean expanded clone counts were higher in CD8+ than CD4+ T cells.

Profiled with immunoSEQ multiplex PCR; TCRdb holds only in-frame clones, not every one. This sample has roughly 61,000 clones, with 70% to 90% found just once. The CDR3 is 12 amino acids. V was cut by 2 bases and J by 4 bases, with 5 bases left in between. Per germline, CDR1 MDHEN and CDR2 SYDVKM. The TCR was taken from an adult with an advanced solid tumor such as melanoma, head and neck, liver or kidney cancer. V is TRBV28 and J is TRBJ1-2; D is uncertain. Sequenced material: CD4+ or CD8+ T cells sorted from blood, taken in a trial of the OX40 agonist ivuxolimab. CDR3 sequence: CASSLGPYGYTF. DNA for the CDR3: TGTGCCAGCAGTTTAGGTCCCTATGGCTACACCTTC.